The 32 T cell receptor beta chains below all came from one sample that was sequenced in a study of blood T cell repertoires in COVID-19. Data came from immunoSEQ multiplex PCR; TCRdb stores just in-frame clones and leaves some out. The repertoire includes approximately 210,000 clones, around 81% of them detected once, and around 4% sits in the top ten. The material sequenced was PBMCs or T cells enriched from blood (not recorded which). The receptors shown here come from a young man with acute COVID-19.

This clone was detected a few times. The chain is built from TRBV10-3 and TRBJ2-2; the match to TRBD2 covers 13 bases. V lost 4 bases to trimming and J lost 7 bases; unmatched junction nucleotides: 6. Germline CDR1 is ENHRY and CDR2 is SYGVKD. The CDR3 is made up of 16 amino acids. The CDR3 coding sequence is TGTGCCATCAGTGCGGGACTAGCGGGGCGAGGCGGGGAGCTGTTTTTT. Protein product: CAISAGLAGRGGELFF.

The gene calls are TRBV6-5 and TRBJ1-6, with TRBD1 as a possible D gene (6 bases). Looked up from germline, CDR1 is MNHEY and CDR2 is SVGAGI. This CDR3 has 15 amino acids. V lost 6 bases and J 2 bases, leaving 11 bases between the germline ends. The CDR3 sequence: CASSLGGTYNSPLHF. The CDR3 region has the DNA TGTGCCAGCAGCTTAGGGGGTACCTATAATTCACCCCTCCACTTT.

CDR3 sequence (DNA): TGTGCCCATAGCGGGGGGGCCGCCACCGGGGAGCTGTTTTTT. Its translation is CAHSGGAATGELFF. The chain couples TRBV10-3 to TRBJ2-2; TRBD2 matches 11 bases. V gave up 11 bases and J gave up 4 bases; unmatched junction bases: 6. CDR1 is ENHRY, CDR2 SYGVKD, per germline. This CDR3 has 14 amino acids.

This chain links TRBV6-4 with TRBJ1-2; TRBD1 might be the D (6 bases). The germline CDR1 and CDR2 sequences are MRHNA and SNTAGT. Trimming took 5 bases from V and 7 from J, leaving 20 bases between them. The CDR3 extends over 15 amino acids. In nucleotides, the CDR3 is TGTGCCAGCAGTTCCTCCGGCGGGGGGGCGAGTGGCTACACCTTC. The encoded protein is CASSSSGGGASGYTF.

J is TRBJ1-6 and V is TRBV28; 8 bases fit TRBD1. Germline assignment: CDR1 MDHEN and CDR2 SYDVKM. Trimming at V came to 5 bases and at J to 7 bases, leaving 4 bases not matched to a gene. The CDR3 spans 14 residues. The DNA of the CDR3 is TGTGCCAGCAGTAACGGACAGGGAAATTCACCCCTCCACTTT. Protein: CASSNGQGNSPLHF.

The gene calls are TRBV29-1 and TRBJ2-2; D may be TRBD1 (6 bases). V was pared by 5 bases and J by 4 bases, with 11 bases between. Germline CDR1 is SQVTM and CDR2 is ANQGSEA. CDR3 length: 13 amino acids. Written as DNA, the CDR3 is TGCAGCGTTTCACAGGGTGGCACCGGGGAGCTGTTTTTT. It translates to CSVSQGGTGELFF.

The V and J genes are TRBV5-5 and TRBJ1-2, with D possibly being TRBD1 (6 bases). V lost 1 base and J lost 2, with 12 bases in between. Germline CDR1 SGHKS, CDR2 YYEKEE (reference sequence). CDR3 length equals 15 residues. CDR3 coding DNA: TGTGCCAGCAGCTTGAGGGACACTGGAAACTATGGCTACACCTTC. Its protein is CASSLRDTGNYGYTF.

The CDR3: CASSAPGQGAFGEKLFF. The CDR3 nucleotides are TGTGCCAGTAGTGCCCCGGGACAGGGGGCGTTCGGGGAAAAACTGTTTTTT. The J gene is TRBJ1-4, the V gene TRBV19, with TRBD1 matching 12 bases. The J segment lost 8 bases and the V segment lost 5 bases, leaving 12 bases of the junction unmatched. Germline V gives CDR1 LNHDA, CDR2 SQIVND (reference sequence). This CDR3 is 17 amino acids long. Full variable domain (rest looked up from reference TRBV19 and TRBJ1-4): DGGITQSPKYLFRKEGQNVTLSCEQNLNHDAMYWYRQDPGQGLRLIYYSQIVNDFQKGDIAEGYSVSREKKESFPLTVTSAQKNPTAFYLCASSAPGQGAFGEKLFFGSGTQLSVL.

A few counts support this clone. The chain combines TRBV28 with TRBJ2-7; TRBD2 agrees at 13 bases. Germline CDR1 and CDR2: MDHEN and SYDVKM. The CDR3 runs to 16 residues. Trimming removed 3 bases from V and 6 bases from J; junction bases left unmatched: 8. CDR3 sequence: CASSLTRTSGGSEQYF. The CDR3 DNA is TGTGCCAGCAGTTTGACCCGGACTAGCGGGGGATCCGAGCAGTACTTC.

This chain uses TRBV27 with TRBJ1-3; 7 nucleotides match TRBD1. Germline loops: CDR1 MNHEY, CDR2 SMNVEV (reference sequence). V was pared by 5 bases and J by 4 bases, with 8 bases of the junction left unmatched. The length of the CDR3 is 15 residues. The CDR3, as DNA: TGTGCCAGCAGTCCCTACAGGGGCGGCGGAAACACCATATATTTT. Residues: CASSPYRGGGNTIYF.

Many counts were recorded for this clone. The chain employs TRBV14 and TRBJ2-7, with 9 bases that match TRBD1. V shed 4 bases, J shed 5 bases, and the junction held 9 bases outside the gene matches. Germline V gene lookup returns CDR1 SGHDN and CDR2 FVKESK. The CDR3 has 15 amino acids. CDR3: CASSPSAGTGNEQYF. DNA for the CDR3: TGTGCCAGCAGCCCCTCGGCAGGGACAGGGAACGAGCAGTACTTC.

Points on this clone: This sample also contains other DNA sequences that code for the same CDR3. The DNA of the CDR3 is TGTGCCAGCAGCTCCGACAGGGGCTATGGCTACACCTTC. Amino acid sequence: CASSSDRGYGYTF. The chain has TRBV7-9 and TRBJ1-2; TRBD1 agrees at 8 bases. V lost 4 bases, J lost 4 bases, and 2 bases stayed unmatched. Germline V gene sequence: CDR1 SEHNR, CDR2 FQNEAQ (reference sequence). The CDR3 covers 13 residues.

The chain uses TRBV4-1 and TRBJ2-4, with D possibly matching TRBD2 (5 bases). This CDR3 is 17 amino acids long. Germline CDR1 is MGHRA and CDR2 is YSYEKL. Trimming took 5 bases from V and 0 from J, leaving 17 bases between them. This chain's CDR3 is CASSGMVGAQAKNIQYF. The CDR3 DNA sequence: TGCGCCAGCAGCGGCATGGTGGGAGCACAAGCCAAAAACATTCAGTACTTC.

The genes are TRBV9 and TRBJ1-6, with 7 bases identical to TRBD1. V lost 4 bases, J lost 5 bases, and 6 bases stayed unmatched. Germline V gene lookup returns CDR1 SGDLS and CDR2 YYNGEE. This CDR3 spans 15 amino acids. As DNA, the CDR3 is TGTGCCAGCAGCCCAGGCGGGACAGATAATTCACCCCTCCACTTT. Amino acid sequence: CASSPGGTDNSPLHF.

The chain joins TRBV7-3 to TRBJ2-6, with 8 positions matching TRBD1. The CDR3 covers 18 residues. Germline V lookup: CDR1 SGHTA, CDR2 FQGTGA. V gave up 5 bases and J gave up 1 base; unmatched junction bases: 10. The CDR3 loop is CASSLRGTGRSGANVLTF. CDR3 nucleotides: TGTGCCAGCAGCCTGAGGGGGACAGGAAGATCTGGGGCCAACGTCCTGACTTTC.

This chain uses TRBV10-3 with TRBJ2-2, with 15 bases that match TRBD2. This CDR3 region has 16 residues. The V gene's germline CDR1 is ENHRY and CDR2 SYGVKD. Germline trimming cut 6 bases from V and 4 bases from J; bases unmatched to any gene: 3. CDR3 in amino acids: CAIRPGLAGGTGELFF. The CDR3 DNA sequence: TGTGCCATCAGACCGGGACTAGCGGGGGGCACCGGGGAGCTGTTTTTT.

The chain combines TRBV5-1 with TRBJ1-1; 10 bases fit TRBD1. The length of the CDR3 is 19 residues. Germline CDR1 SGHRS, CDR2 YFSETQ. V shed 0 bases, J shed 0 bases, and the junction held 11 bases outside the gene matches. The CDR3 DNA sequence: TGCGCCAGCAGCTTGGTCTTTTTGGGACAGGGGACCATGAACACTGAAGCTTTCTTT. As protein: CASSLVFLGQGTMNTEAFF.

This chain uses TRBV12-3 or TRBV12-4 with TRBJ1-3; no clear D. CDR3 length: 13 residues. V was shortened by 1 base and J by 4 bases, with 5 bases between the two germline ends. CDR3 protein: CASSLVEGNTIYF. The CDR3 DNA reads as TGTGCCAGCAGTTTAGTGGAGGGAAACACCATATATTTT.

The V gene is TRBV18, the J gene TRBJ1-2, with 7 bases identical to TRBD1. V lost 3 bases to trimming and J lost 4 bases; unmatched junction nucleotides: 8. This CDR3 region has 15 residues. The germline V gene encodes CDR1 KGHSH and CDR2 LQKENI. CDR3 coding DNA: TGTGCCAGCTCACCGTTAGGGACAGAAAGCTATGGCTACACCTTC. Translation gives CASSPLGTESYGYTF.

The chain uses TRBV20-1 and TRBJ1-2, with D uncertain. The CDR3 contains 10 residues. Germline CDR1 and CDR2: DFQATT and SNEGSKA (reference sequence). Trimming stripped 3 bases from V and 4 bases from J, with 3 bases between. This CDR3 reads CSARSYGYTF. The DNA for the CDR3 is TGCAGTGCTAGGAGCTATGGCTACACCTTC.

The V gene is TRBV3-1 (or the pseudogene TRBV3-2), the J gene TRBJ2-7, with TRBD1 as a possible D gene (5 bases). Trimming removed 0 bases from V and 2 bases from J, with 11 bases in between. The length of the CDR3 is 15 residues. Germline CDR1 LGHDT, CDR2 YNNKEL (reference sequence). This CDR3 is CASSQDVRATYEQYF. CDR3 coding DNA: TGTGCCAGCAGCCAAGACGTCAGGGCTACCTACGAGCAGTACTTC.

The chain is built from TRBV9 and TRBJ1-4, with D possibly TRBD1 on 5 matching bases. CDR3 length: 14 residues. CDR1 and CDR2 from the germline V gene are SGDLS and YYNGEE. Trimming left V 4 bases short and J 8 bases short, with 15 bases between. CDR3 sequence: CASSPWRGDEKLFF. CDR3 DNA: TGTGCCAGCAGCCCCTGGCGGGGGGACGAAAAACTGTTTTTT.

The chain carries TRBV27 and TRBJ2-7, with 9 positions matching TRBD1. Per germline, CDR1 MNHEY and CDR2 SMNVEV (reference sequence). This CDR3 has 14 residues. V lost 5 bases to trimming and J lost 4 bases; unmatched junction nucleotides: 6. CDR3 protein: CASSNRDRVYEQYF. The CDR3 nucleotides read TGTGCCAGCAGTAACCGGGACAGGGTTTACGAGCAGTACTTC.

The V and J genes are TRBV12-2 and TRBJ1-5; TRBD1, the D gene given by the table, was not confirmed from the DNA. TRBV12-2 is a listed pseudogene. This CDR3 is built from 16 residues. The CDR3 spells CASRDQRTVRGQPQHF. DNA for the CDR3: TGTGCAAGTCGCGATCAGAGGACAGTAAGAGGTCAGCCCCAGCATTTT.

V usage is TRBV19 and J usage is TRBJ1-5; D is possibly TRBD1 (5 bases). Germline loops: CDR1 LNHDA, CDR2 SQIVND (reference sequence). The CDR3 totals 15 residues. V was clipped by 5 bases and J by 8 bases, with 19 bases between them. CDR3 bases: TGTGCCAGTAGTTCCGGGACTCGGGATGGGGAGCCCCAGCATTTT. This sequence encodes CASSSGTRDGEPQHF.

CDR3 region: CAISVAGTSGVNTGELFF. CDR3 sequence (DNA): TGTGCCATCAGTGTTGCCGGGACTAGCGGGGTTAACACCGGGGAGCTGTTTTTT. This chain links TRBV10-3 with TRBJ2-2, with 13 bases lining up with TRBD2. Germline CDR1 and CDR2: ENHRY and SYGVKD. Trimming at V came to 4 bases and at J to 2 bases, leaving 7 bases not matched to a gene. The CDR3 is 18 residues long.

The chain links TRBV3-1 (or the pseudogene TRBV3-2) to TRBJ1-2, with D perhaps matching TRBD1 (5 bases). The germline CDR1 and CDR2 sequences are LGHDT and YNNKEL (reference sequence). V lost 6 bases and J 2 bases, leaving 7 bases between the germline ends. The CDR3 covers 12 residues. As DNA, the CDR3 is TGTGCCAGCAGTCCAGGGAACTATGGCTACACCTTC. Amino acids: CASSPGNYGYTF.

This clone was seen only once. The V call is TRBV9, the J call TRBJ2-1; possible D gene TRBD1, 5 bases. The germline V gene encodes CDR1 SGDLS and CDR2 YYNGEE. The CDR3 consists of 16 residues. V gave up 0 bases and J gave up 8 bases, with 18 bases separating them. Here the CDR3 DNA reads TGTGCCAGCAGCGTAGGACAAGGGGTTGGGTTCGATGAGCAGTTCTTC. This encodes CASSVGQGVGFDEQFF.

There are a few counts of this clone. The rearrangement links TRBV15 to TRBJ2-7; 7 bases agree with TRBD2. CDR1 LNHNV and CDR2 YYDKDF come from the germline V gene (reference sequence). Trimming removed 0 bases from V and 5 bases from J; junction bases left unmatched: 1. The CDR3 is 13 residues long. The CDR3 region has the DNA TGTGCCACCAGCAGAGAGGGAGGGGACGAGCAGTACTTC. Translated, it gives CATSREGGDEQYF.

The chain has TRBV6-5 and TRBJ2-2; D unclear. V lost 1 base and J lost 0, with 9 bases in between. The CDR3 is made up of 16 amino acids. Germline V gene lookup returns CDR1 MNHEY and CDR2 SVGAGI. The CDR3 sequence is CASSYLEPPNTGELFF. The CDR3 DNA reads as TGTGCCAGCAGTTACTTAGAACCTCCGAACACCGGGGAGCTGTTTTTT.

This rearrangement joins TRBV5-4 to TRBJ2-3; TRBD2 aligns across 11 bases. Unmatched junction bases numbered 4, after V lost 4 bases and J lost 3 bases. The CDR3 consists of 15 residues. Germline V gene lookup returns CDR1 SGHNT and CDR2 YYREEE (reference sequence). The DNA of the CDR3 is TGTGCCAGCAGCATTACTAGCGGGGGAACAGATACGCAGTATTTT. This gives the protein CASSITSGGTDTQYF.

The chain uses TRBV28 and TRBJ1-2; weak D call: TRBD1 (6 bases). Germline assignment: CDR1 MDHEN and CDR2 SYDVKM. This CDR3 contains 15 residues. The V end lost 7 bases, the J end lost 1 base, and 16 bases lay between the germline ends. The CDR3 region has the DNA TGTGCCAGCACCCCTGGGGGGGCGAATAACTATGGCTACACCTTC. Amino acids: CASTPGGANNYGYTF.